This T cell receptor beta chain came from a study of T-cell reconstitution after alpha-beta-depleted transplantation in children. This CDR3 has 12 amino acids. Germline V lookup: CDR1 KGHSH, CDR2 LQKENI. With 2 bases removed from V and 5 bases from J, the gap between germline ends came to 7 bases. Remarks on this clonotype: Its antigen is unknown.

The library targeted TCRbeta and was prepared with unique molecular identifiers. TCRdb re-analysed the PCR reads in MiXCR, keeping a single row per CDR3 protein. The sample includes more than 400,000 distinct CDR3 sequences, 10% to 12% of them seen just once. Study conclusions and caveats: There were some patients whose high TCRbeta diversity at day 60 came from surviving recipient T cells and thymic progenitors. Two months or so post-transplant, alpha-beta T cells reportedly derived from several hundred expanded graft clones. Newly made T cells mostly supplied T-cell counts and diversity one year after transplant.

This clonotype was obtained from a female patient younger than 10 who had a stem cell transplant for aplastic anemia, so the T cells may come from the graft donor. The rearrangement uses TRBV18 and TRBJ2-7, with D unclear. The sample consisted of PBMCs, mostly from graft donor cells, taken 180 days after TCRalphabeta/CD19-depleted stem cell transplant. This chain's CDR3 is CASSPRIDEQYF. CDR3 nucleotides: TGTGCCAGCTCACCAAGGATCGACGAGCAGTACTTC.